The 22 T cell receptor beta chains listed next were all sequenced from one sample in a study of CD8+ T cells in alopecia areata (dated by TCRdb to 2017 to 2018). The method behind the library was the immunoSEQ multiplex PCR assay. RNA was extracted from all samples and reverse transcribed into cDNA, which served as template for TCR sequencing. TCRdb mirrors the immuneACCESS table, restricted to in-frame sequences. Some clones are absent from its copies; in checked studies, under half trace to an unresolved V gene, and the reason for the others is unknown. The sample profile shows approximately 150,000 clones; about 66% of them were found once. Clones ranked in the top ten supply 9.5% to 12% of the sample. Explained via the paper, the time point label denotes: baseline before oral tofacitinib. This material consisted of CD8+ T cells sorted from blood, taken at week 0. These receptors were collected from a human donor with alopecia areata.

This clone occurred a few times. This chain links TRBV29-1 with TRBJ2-3; unclear D gene. Deletions cut 4 bases from V and 3 bases from J, with 14 bases between. CDR3 length: 14 residues. Germline V lookup: CDR1 SQVTM, CDR2 ANQGSEA. The CDR3 DNA sequence: TGCAGCGTTGTCCCTAGGGTTGGGACAGATACGCAGTATTTT. Residues: CSVVPRVGTDTQYF.

This chain links TRBV4-1 with TRBJ2-1; TRBD2 matches at 12 bases. V lost 4 bases, J lost 4 bases, and 5 bases stayed unmatched. The germline CDR1 and CDR2 sequences are MGHRA and YSYEKL. CDR3 length: 16 amino acids. CDR3 nucleotide sequence: TGCGCCAGCAGCCCGAGACTAGCGGGGGATTACAATGAGCAGTTCTTC. Amino acids: CASSPRLAGDYNEQFF.

A note on this clone: The junction and the germline gene differ at one end; a read error may be behind it. J is TRBJ1-2 and V is TRBV13; 11 positions match TRBD1. Germline CDR1 and CDR2: PRHDT and FYEKMQ (reference sequence). The CDR3 consists of 12 residues. CDR3 residues: CASSIGQGAITF. As DNA, the CDR3 is TGTGCCAGCAGCATAGGACAGGGGGCGATCACCTTC.

This chain connects TRBV30 to TRBJ2-1, with 9 bases fitting TRBD1. CDR1 is GTSNPN, CDR2 SVGIG, per germline (reference sequence). J was trimmed by 12 bases and V by 5 bases; bases with no gene match: 8. The CDR3 spans 12 residues. The DNA for the CDR3 is TGTGCCTGGGCACAGGGGGCGAGCGGGCAGTTCTTC. Amino acids: CAWAQGASGQFF.

This clone was observed a handful of times. This chain connects TRBV15 to TRBJ2-7; D is possibly TRBD1 (5 bases). CDR1 and CDR2 (germline): LNHNV, YYDKDF (reference sequence). The V and J ends lost 0 bases and 0 bases respectively, with 9 bases between them. The CDR3 length is 15 residues. The CDR3 region is CATSRDPDSSYEQYF. CDR3 nucleotide sequence: TGTGCCACCAGCAGAGATCCTGACAGCTCCTACGAGCAGTACTTC.

The chain has TRBV6-5 and TRBJ2-7, with 7 bases that match TRBD1. CDR3 size: 13 residues. Per germline, CDR1 MNHEY and CDR2 SVGAGI. V shed 6 bases and J 5 bases; nucleotides not matched to a gene: 7. CDR3 in DNA: TGTGCCAGCAGCCGCCGGGACAGCGACGAGCAGTACTTC. Residues: CASSRRDSDEQYF.

The chain is built from TRBV9 and TRBJ2-3, with D perhaps TRBD1 (5 bases). This CDR3 comprises 14 residues. V shed 3 bases and J shed 0 bases, with 8 bases lying between them. Looked up from germline, CDR1 is SGDLS and CDR2 is YYNGEE. The CDR3 spells CASSGDRSTDTQYF. The CDR3 DNA reads as TGTGCCAGCAGCGGAGACAGAAGCACAGATACGCAGTATTTT.

This clone was counted only a few times. This chain joins TRBV14 and TRBJ2-3, with 7 bases identical to TRBD1. Germline values: CDR1 SGHDN, CDR2 FVKESK. This CDR3 contains 16 residues. V shed 2 bases and J 3 bases; nucleotides not matched to a gene: 8. The CDR3: CASSQSVSGGTDTQYF. CDR3 sequence (DNA): TGTGCCAGCAGCCAAAGCGTATCAGGGGGAACAGATACGCAGTATTTT.

This clone has more than one count but fewer than ten. This rearrangement joins TRBV29-1 to TRBJ1-1; D unclear. Trimming pared 5 bases from V and 1 base from J, leaving 14 bases between. This CDR3 comprises 14 residues. Germline-derived CDR1 and CDR2 are SQVTM and ANQGSEA. The CDR3 DNA reads TGCAGCGTTCCCCCTCCAGCGGCGAACACTGAAGCTTTCTTT. Its protein is CSVPPPAANTEAFF. The whole variable domain, remainder taken from reference TRBV29-1 and TRBJ1-1, is SAVISQKPSRDICQRGTSLTIQCQVDSQVTMMFWYRQQPGQSLTLIATANQGSEATYESGFVIDKFPISRPNLTFSTLTVSNMSPEDSSIYLCSVPPPAANTEAFFGQGTRLTVV.

This chain connects TRBV13 to TRBJ1-5; 10 bases map to TRBD1. V was clipped by 6 bases and J by 0 bases; unmatched bases: 2. The CDR3 is 15 amino acids. The V gene's germline CDR1 is PRHDT and CDR2 FYEKMQ (reference sequence). This CDR3 reads CASRGQGISNQPQHF. The CDR3 nucleotides read TGTGCCAGCAGGGGACAGGGGATTAGCAATCAGCCCCAGCATTTT.

The V gene is TRBV7-9, the J gene TRBJ2-7; tentatively, D is TRBD2 (5 bases). The CDR3 has 13 residues. V shed 7 bases and J shed 2 bases, with 12 bases lying between them. The V gene's germline CDR1 is SEHNR and CDR2 FQNEAQ (reference sequence). The CDR3 nucleotides read TGTGCCAGCACCGGGCAGGAGGCCTACGAGCAGTACTTC. Its translation: CASTGQEAYEQYF.

The CDR3 DNA is TGTGCCAGCAGTTCAAGCGGCTCCTACGAGCAGTACTTC. Translating it yields CASSSSGSYEQYF. This chain uses TRBV13 with TRBJ2-7; tentative D call: TRBD2 (5 bases). CDR3 length: 13 amino acids. V lost 6 bases and J lost 0, with 9 bases in between. The germline CDR1 and CDR2 sequences are PRHDT and FYEKMQ (reference sequence).

The V call is TRBV7-2, the J call TRBJ2-4; D tentatively fits TRBD1 or TRBD2 (5 bases each). This CDR3 contains 14 residues. Germline V gene sequence: CDR1 SGHTA, CDR2 FQGNSA. Between the trimmed V and J ends, which lost 7 bases and 6 bases, there was a span of 16 bases. CDR3 DNA sequence: TGTGCCAGCATCCCATGGGGCGGAGGAAACATTCAGTACTTC. Its protein is CASIPWGGGNIQYF.

The chain employs TRBV27 and TRBJ2-5; 8 bases align to TRBD1. Germline V gene lookup returns CDR1 MNHEY and CDR2 SMNVEV (reference sequence). The V segment lost 5 bases and the J segment 0 bases; nucleotides outside the gene matches: 8. CDR3 length: 16 residues. The DNA of the CDR3 is TGTGCCAGCAGTCCCCAGGGGGCGCGGTACCAAGAGACCCAGTACTTC. Its protein product is CASSPQGARYQETQYF.

The genes are TRBV4-2 and TRBJ2-7, with D uncertain. CDR3 length equals 14 residues. CDR1 and CDR2 (germline): LGHNA, YNFKEQ. V lost 0 bases and J 1 base, leaving 7 bases between the germline ends. The CDR3 region has the DNA TGTGCCAGCAGCCAAGAACAGAGGTCCTACGAGCAGTACTTC. It translates to CASSQEQRSYEQYF.

The rearrangement links TRBV7-9 to TRBJ2-5; D is possibly TRBD2 (5 bases). The germline V and J ends were trimmed by 5 bases and 5 bases, with 15 bases remaining between them. The CDR3 is 14 amino acids. The germline CDR1 and CDR2 sequences are SEHNR and FQNEAQ (reference sequence). The CDR3 nucleotides read TGTGCCAGCAGCCCGCCTCCTAGCAGGGAGACCCAGTACTTC. It encodes CASSPPPSRETQYF.

This rearrangement joins TRBV29-1 to TRBJ1-1; 8 nucleotides match TRBD1. The junction had 5 bases not matched to a gene; V was cut back by 6 bases and J by 5 bases. From germline, CDR1 is SQVTM and CDR2 ANQGSEA. This CDR3 has 12 residues. Here the CDR3 reads CSVGQGGTEAFF. CDR3 bases: TGCAGCGTCGGACAGGGTGGAACTGAAGCTTTCTTT.

CDR3 region: CASTAAYNSPLHF. CDR3 in DNA: TGTGCCAGTACGGCAGCCTATAATTCACCCCTCCACTTT. This chain joins TRBV27 and TRBJ1-6; D unclear. Deletions cut 9 bases from V and 2 bases from J, with 8 bases between. The CDR3 contains 13 residues. The germline CDR1 and CDR2 sequences are MNHEY and SMNVEV (reference sequence).

This chain links TRBV6-1 with TRBJ2-1; 9 bases line up with TRBD2. V lost 10 bases to trimming and J lost 8 bases; unmatched junction nucleotides: 12. Germline lookup yields CDR1 MNHNS and CDR2 SASEGT. The length of the CDR3 is 14 residues. The CDR3: CATWVTSGLDEQFF. The CDR3 bases are TGTGCCACGTGGGTGACTAGCGGTCTCGATGAGCAGTTCTTC.

The genes are TRBV11-3 and TRBJ2-3; 12 bases agree with TRBD2. The V segment lost 3 bases and the J segment 7 bases; nucleotides outside the gene matches: 8. The germline CDR1 and CDR2 sequences are SGHNT and YENEEA. The CDR3 runs to 16 residues. CDR3 region: CASSFLTSGGANTQYF. CDR3 DNA: TGTGCCAGCAGCTTCCTGACTAGCGGGGGAGCAAATACGCAGTATTTT. The variable domain in full, with the rest retrieved from reference TRBV11-3 and TRBJ2-3, is EAGVVQSPRYKIIEKKQPVAFWCNPISGHNTLYWYLQNLGQGPELLIRYENEEAVDDSQLPKDRFSAERLKGVDSTLKIQPAELGDSAVYLCASSFLTSGGANTQYFGPGTRLTVL.

In DNA, the CDR3 is TGTGCCAGCAGCTTCGCGTCCTACGAGCAGTACTTC. This sequence encodes CASSFASYEQYF. The chain recombines TRBV7-9 with TRBJ2-7; D is unresolved. V shed 3 bases and J shed 1 base, with 4 bases lying between them. Germline CDR1 is SEHNR and CDR2 is FQNEAQ (reference sequence). The CDR3 loop spans 12 amino acids.

V and J are TRBV9 and TRBJ1-3; D might be TRBD1 (6 bases). The germline gives CDR1 SGDLS, CDR2 YYNGEE. This CDR3 has 15 amino acids. Between the trimmed V and J ends, which lost 2 bases and 0 bases, there was a span of 9 bases. The CDR3 loop is CASSVDRNSGNTIYF. In DNA, the CDR3 is TGTGCCAGCAGCGTTGACAGGAACTCTGGAAACACCATATATTTT.